This T cell receptor (beta chain) was observed in a study of shared clonotypes between healthy human individuals. Study observations and caveats: How much donors shared clonotypes was expected to be affected by sequencing depth. Compared with memory subsets, naive subsets generally had larger estimated richness.

The genomic DNA of each subset was split evenly across several immunoSEQ plates. For sorted subsets, 200 ng DNA per replicate equaled 30,000 or so T cell genomes. TCRdb's copy holds only in-frame clones and misses some; the assay was immunoSEQ multiplex PCR. The sample has roughly 2.1 million clones; 90% to 95% are singletons. Note on this clone: The antigen is unknown.

CD45RO negativity and positive selection for CCR7 defined naive CD8 cells, a population that excluded terminally differentiated effector memory CD45RA+ cells. Trimming removed 4 bases from V and 1 base from J, with 19 bases in between. Germline V gene data show CDR1 as SGHVS and CDR2 as FNYEAQ. The CDR3 extends over 17 amino acids. The receptor's source is a man aged 18 to 30 in good health. Some clones in this sample may be carry-over from other donors' samples. Sequencing was carried out using naive CD8+ T cells from PBMCs. The chain links TRBV7-6 to TRBJ2-5, with no clear D. The CDR3 region is CASSSYVGAVVQETQYF. The CDR3 DNA is TGTGCCAGCAGCTCATATGTGGGCGCGGTTGTCCAAGAGACCCAGTACTTC.